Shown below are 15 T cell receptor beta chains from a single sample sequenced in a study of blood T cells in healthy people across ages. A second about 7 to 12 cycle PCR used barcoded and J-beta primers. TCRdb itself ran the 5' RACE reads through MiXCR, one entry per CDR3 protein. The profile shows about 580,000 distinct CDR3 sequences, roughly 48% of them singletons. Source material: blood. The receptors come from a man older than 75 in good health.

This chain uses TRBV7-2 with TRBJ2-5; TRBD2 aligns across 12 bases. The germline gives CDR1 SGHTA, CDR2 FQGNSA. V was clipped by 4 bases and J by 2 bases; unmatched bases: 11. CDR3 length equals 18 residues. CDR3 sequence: CASSSGLAGTRPQETQYF. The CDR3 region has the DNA TGTGCCAGCAGCTCAGGACTAGCGGGGACCCGACCACAAGAGACCCAGTACTTC.

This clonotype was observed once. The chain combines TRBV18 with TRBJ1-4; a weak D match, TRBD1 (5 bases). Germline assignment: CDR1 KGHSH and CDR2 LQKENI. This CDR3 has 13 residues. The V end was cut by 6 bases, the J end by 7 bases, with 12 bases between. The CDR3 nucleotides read TGTGCCAGCTCCGGCCAGGGTCTTGAAAAACTGTTTTTT. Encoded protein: CASSGQGLEKLFF.

CDR3 amino acids: CASSPQGAAETQYF. The DNA for the CDR3 is TGTGCCAGCAGCCCACAGGGGGCTGCAGAGACCCAGTACTTC. The V and J genes are TRBV11-2 and TRBJ2-5, with TRBD1 identical over 9 bases. V dropped 5 bases and J dropped 4; count of bases not matched to a gene: 5. Germline loops: CDR1 SGHAT, CDR2 FQNNGV. The CDR3 sequence is 14 residues long.

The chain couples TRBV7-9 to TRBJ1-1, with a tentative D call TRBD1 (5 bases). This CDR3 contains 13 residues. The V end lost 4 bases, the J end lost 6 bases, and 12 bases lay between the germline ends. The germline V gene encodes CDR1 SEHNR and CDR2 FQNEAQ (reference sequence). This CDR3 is CASSSSGSPEAFF. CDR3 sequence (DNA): TGTGCCAGCAGCTCCTCAGGGTCCCCTGAAGCTTTCTTT. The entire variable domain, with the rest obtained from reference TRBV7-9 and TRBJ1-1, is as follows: DTGVSQNPRHKITKRGQNVTFRCDPISEHNRLYWYRQTLGQGPEFLTYFQNEAQLEKSRLLSDRFSAERPKGSFSTLEIQRTEQGDSAMYLCASSSSGSPEAFFGQGTRLTVV.

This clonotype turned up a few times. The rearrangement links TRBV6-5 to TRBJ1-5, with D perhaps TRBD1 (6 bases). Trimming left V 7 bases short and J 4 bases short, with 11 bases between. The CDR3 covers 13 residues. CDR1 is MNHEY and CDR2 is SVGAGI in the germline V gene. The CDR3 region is CASKAGANQPQHF. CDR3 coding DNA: TGTGCCAGCAAGGCGGGGGCAAATCAGCCCCAGCATTTT.

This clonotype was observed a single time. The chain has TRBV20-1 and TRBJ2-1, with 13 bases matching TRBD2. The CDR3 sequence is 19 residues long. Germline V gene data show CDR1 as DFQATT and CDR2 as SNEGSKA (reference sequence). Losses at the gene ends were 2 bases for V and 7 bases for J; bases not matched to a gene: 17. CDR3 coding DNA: TGCAGTGCTAGATCGTCTGCAGAGACTAGCGGGAGGTCGAGTAATGAGCAGTTCTTC. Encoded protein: CSARSSAETSGRSSNEQFF.

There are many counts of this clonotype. CDR3 region: CASSRQGSTGELFF. The CDR3 nucleotides are TGTGCCAGCAGCCGACAGGGCTCCACCGGGGAGCTGTTTTTT. This chain joins TRBV6-5 and TRBJ2-2; TRBD1 agrees at 7 bases. The germline gives CDR1 MNHEY, CDR2 SVGAGI. V shed 6 bases and J 4 bases; nucleotides not matched to a gene: 5. The CDR3 is 14 amino acids.

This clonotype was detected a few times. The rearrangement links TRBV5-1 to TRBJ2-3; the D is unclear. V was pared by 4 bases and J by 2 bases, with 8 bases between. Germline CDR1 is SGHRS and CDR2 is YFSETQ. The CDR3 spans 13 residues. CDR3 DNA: TGCGCCAGCAGCCCCACAGCCACAGATACGCAGTATTTT. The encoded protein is CASSPTATDTQYF.

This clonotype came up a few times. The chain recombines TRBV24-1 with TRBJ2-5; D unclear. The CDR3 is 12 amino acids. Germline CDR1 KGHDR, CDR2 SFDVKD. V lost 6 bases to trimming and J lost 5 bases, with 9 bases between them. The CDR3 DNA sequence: TGTGCCACCAGTACGACTGGGGAGACCCAGTACTTC. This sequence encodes CATSTTGETQYF.

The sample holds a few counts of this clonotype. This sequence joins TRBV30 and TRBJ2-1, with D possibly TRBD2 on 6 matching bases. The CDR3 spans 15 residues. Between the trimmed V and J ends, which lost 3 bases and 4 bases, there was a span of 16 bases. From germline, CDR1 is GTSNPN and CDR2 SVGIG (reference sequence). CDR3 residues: CAWRGGRESYNEQFF. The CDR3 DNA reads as TGTGCCTGGAGGGGAGGACGGGAATCTTACAATGAGCAGTTCTTC.

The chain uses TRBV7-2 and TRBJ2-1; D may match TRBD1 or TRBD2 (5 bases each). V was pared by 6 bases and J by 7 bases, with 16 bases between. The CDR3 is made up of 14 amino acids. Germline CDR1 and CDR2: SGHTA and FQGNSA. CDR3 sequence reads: CASRPARGANEQFF. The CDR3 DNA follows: TGTGCCAGCAGACCAGCTCGAGGGGCAAATGAGCAGTTCTTC.

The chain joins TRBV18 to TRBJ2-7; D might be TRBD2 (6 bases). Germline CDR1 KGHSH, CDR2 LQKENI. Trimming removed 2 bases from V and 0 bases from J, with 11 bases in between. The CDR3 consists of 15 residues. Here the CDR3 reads CASSPGLGGSYEQYF. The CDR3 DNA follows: TGTGCCAGCTCACCAGGCCTGGGGGGCTCCTACGAGCAGTACTTC.

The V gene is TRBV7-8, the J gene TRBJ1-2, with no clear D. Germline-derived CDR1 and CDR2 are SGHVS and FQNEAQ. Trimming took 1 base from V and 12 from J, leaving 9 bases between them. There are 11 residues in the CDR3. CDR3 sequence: CASSLGADHTF. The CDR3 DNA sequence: TGTGCCAGCAGCTTAGGCGCAGACCACACCTTC. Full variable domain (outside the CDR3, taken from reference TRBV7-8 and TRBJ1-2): GAGVSQSPRYKVAKRGQDVALRCDPISGHVSLFWYQQALGQGPEFLTYFQNEAQLDKSGLPSDRFFAERPEGSVSTLKIQRTQQEDSAVYLCASSLGADHTFGSGTRLTVV.

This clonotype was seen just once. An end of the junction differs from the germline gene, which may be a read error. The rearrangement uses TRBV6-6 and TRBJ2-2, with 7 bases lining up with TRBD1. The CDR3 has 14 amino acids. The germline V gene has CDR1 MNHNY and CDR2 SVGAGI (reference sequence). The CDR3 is CASSGTANTGELLF. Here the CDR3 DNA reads TGTGCCAGCAGCGGGACAGCGAACACCGGGGAGCTGCTTTTT.

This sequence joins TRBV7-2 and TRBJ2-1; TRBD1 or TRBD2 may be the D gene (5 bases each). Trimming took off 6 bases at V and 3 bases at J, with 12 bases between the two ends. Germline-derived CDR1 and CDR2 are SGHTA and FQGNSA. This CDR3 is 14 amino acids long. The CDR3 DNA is TGTGCCAGCAGGATCGAGGGGATCTACAATGAGCAGTTCTTC. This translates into CASRIEGIYNEQFF.